The next 8 T cell receptor beta chains were all read from a single sample in a study of cytomegalovirus exposure and HLA in healthy donors. 13 Jbeta primers and 60 Vbeta primers were used for the PCR. The data were produced by immunoSEQ multiplex PCR, yet TCRdb's version contains in-frame clones alone and is incomplete. The sample records approximately 120,000 clones, more than 75% being singletons. Sequencing used PBMCs. Receptors were obtained from a woman in her sixties or seventies in good health and CMV-seropositive.

V gene TRBV19 combines with J gene TRBJ2-6; D may be TRBD1 (7 bases). V lost 1 base and J lost 11, with 18 bases in between. The CDR3 extends over 16 amino acids. Looked up from germline, CDR1 is LNHDA and CDR2 is SQIVND (reference sequence). The chain's CDR3 is CASSIVGQASGDVLTF. The CDR3 DNA follows: TGTGCCAGTAGTATAGTAGGACAGGCGTCGGGAGACGTCCTGACTTTC.

The chain carries TRBV28 and TRBJ2-2, with 8 nucleotides matching TRBD2. This CDR3 is built from 15 residues. CDR1 MDHEN and CDR2 SYDVKM come from the germline V gene. V lost 6 bases, J lost 1 base, and 4 bases stayed unmatched. CDR3 DNA sequence: TGTGCCAGCAGCCTCGGGGGGGAGAACACCGGGGAGCTGTTTTTT. Its translation is CASSLGGENTGELFF.

This clone was seen a handful of times. The CDR3 DNA reads as TGTGCCAGTAGAACACGACCGGGGAGCTATGGCTACACCTTC. As protein: CASRTRPGSYGYTF. The rearrangement links TRBV19 to TRBJ1-2; D not resolved. The CDR3 consists of 14 residues. V was clipped by 6 bases and J by 4 bases, with 15 bases between them. CDR1 and CDR2 from the germline V gene are LNHDA and SQIVND (reference sequence).

Here the CDR3 DNA reads TGTGCCATCAGCAATAGCGGGGGATCGACCGGGGAGCTGTTTTTT. Encoded protein: CAISNSGGSTGELFF. The rearrangement joins TRBV10-3 to TRBJ2-2, with 9 positions matching TRBD2. The CDR3 runs to 15 residues. Trimming cost V 6 bases and J 5 bases; bases outside gene matches: 7. CDR1 is ENHRY and CDR2 is SYGVKD in the germline V gene.

This clone was detected once. The chain carries TRBV27 and TRBJ2-2, with TRBD2 matching 12 bases. Germline trimming cut 2 bases from V and 1 base from J; bases unmatched to any gene: 2. The CDR3 is made up of 17 amino acids. CDR1 is MNHEY, CDR2 SMNVEV, per germline (reference sequence). CDR3 residues: CASSLPSGRVNTGELFF. The CDR3 DNA reads TGTGCCAGCAGTTTACCTAGCGGGAGGGTGAACACCGGGGAGCTGTTTTTT.

This clone has just a few counts. The chain combines TRBV5-1 with TRBJ2-2; 7 nucleotides line up with TRBD1. Germline lookup yields CDR1 SGHRS and CDR2 YFSETQ. The CDR3 length is 15 residues. Trimming at V came to 4 bases and at J to 1 base, leaving 4 bases not matched to a gene. DNA of the CDR3: TGCGCCAGCAGCAATCGGACAGGGAACACCGGGGAGCTGTTTTTT. This gives the protein CASSNRTGNTGELFF.

The J gene is TRBJ2-3, the V gene TRBV5-6; D possibly corresponds to TRBD2 (7 bases). Germline CDR1 reads SGHDT; CDR2 reads YYEEEE. CDR3 size: 15 residues. Trimming took off 0 bases at V and 5 bases at J, with 13 bases between the two ends. CDR3 sequence: CASSLVGGPEDTQYF. CDR3 nucleotides: TGTGCCAGCAGCTTGGTGGGGGGGCCGGAAGATACGCAGTATTTT.

The chain carries TRBV29-1 and TRBJ1-5; D call uncertain. Between the trimmed V and J ends, which lost 6 bases and 1 base, there was a span of 13 bases. Germline lookup yields CDR1 SQVTM and CDR2 ANQGSEA. The CDR3 sequence is 14 residues long. In nucleotides, the CDR3 is TGCAGCGTGGCAACAGATACCAGCAATCAGCCCCAGCATTTT. Residues: CSVATDTSNQPQHF. The full variable domain, in which reference TRBV29-1 and TRBJ1-5 provide the parts outside the CDR3, is SAVISQKPSRDICQRGTSLTIQCQVDSQVTMMFWYRQQPGQSLTLIATANQGSEATYESGFVIDKFPISRPNLTFSTLTVSNMSPEDSSIYLCSVATDTSNQPQHFGDGTRLSIL.